Listed below are T cell receptor beta chains from one sample, sequenced in a study of molecular identifiers for immune sequencing clone quantification. TCRdb called the PCR reads again in MiXCR, with one record for every CDR3 protein. The sample contains some 590,000 distinct CDR3 sequences, 25% of which appear only once. The specimen was naive CD8+ T cells from blood, with Jurkat cell RNA spiked in. The receptors here all came from a human donor in good health. Some libraries in this study had Jurkat cell RNA spiked in. The CDR3 runs from the conserved cysteine through the conserved F or W. Fields, in order: V gene, CDR3 length, clone size, D gene, J gene, CDR3 DNA, CDR3 protein. The D gene is left open where the match is weak. A clone size is listed for some rows: how often the clone was seen (once, few, many), or a class if it is expanded.

V gene: TRBV4-3; CDR3 length: 17; clone size: -; D gene: -; J gene: TRBJ1-5; CDR3 DNA: TGCGCCAGCAGCCAAGATAGAACGGCGGCTCTGAATCAGCTCCAGCATTTT; CDR3 protein: CASSQDRTAALNQLQHF
V gene: TRBV29-1; CDR3 length: 12; clone size: many; D gene: -; J gene: TRBJ2-7; CDR3 DNA: TGCAGCGTTGAAGGGTCCTCCGGGGAGCAGTACTTC; CDR3 protein: CSVEGSSGEQYF
V gene: TRBV5-6; CDR3 length: 13; clone size: few; D gene: -; J gene: TRBJ2-7; CDR3 DNA: TGTGCCAGCAAGACAGGAGACCATTACGAGCAGTACTTC; CDR3 protein: CASKTGDHYEQYF
V gene: TRBV4-1; CDR3 length: 15; clone size: many; D gene: TRBD2; J gene: TRBJ2-7; CDR3 DNA: TGCGCCAGCAGCCAGGGACTAGCGGGGAACTACGAGCAGTACTTC; CDR3 protein: CASSQGLAGNYEQYF
V gene: TRBV30; CDR3 length: 14; clone size: -; D gene: -; J gene: TRBJ1-1; CDR3 DNA: TGTGCCTGGAGGCGGGAAGGATCGAACACTGAAGCTTTCTTT; CDR3 protein: CAWRREGSNTEAFF
V gene: TRBV2; CDR3 length: 11; clone size: -; D gene: -; J gene: TRBJ2-5; CDR3 DNA: TGTGCCAGCAGTGATTGGGAGACCCAGTACTTC; CDR3 protein: CASSDWETQYF
V gene: TRBV24-1; CDR3 length: 14; clone size: many; D gene: -; J gene: TRBJ2-5; CDR3 DNA: TGTGCCACCAGTACCCTCCGTACGGAAGAGACCCAGTACTTC; CDR3 protein: CATSTLRTEETQYF
V gene: TRBV4-1; CDR3 length: 16; clone size: few; D gene: TRBD1; J gene: TRBJ2-1; CDR3 DNA: TGCGCCAGCAGCCAAGAAGGGGGCACCTTTCGCTATGAGCAGTTCTTC; CDR3 protein: CASSQEGGTFRYEQFF
V gene: TRBV11-2; CDR3 length: 15; clone size: -; D gene: -; J gene: TRBJ2-1; CDR3 DNA: TGTGCCAGCAGCCCCCCCTATATCTCCTACAATGAGCAGTTCTTC; CDR3 protein: CASSPPYISYNEQFF
V gene: TRBV24-1; CDR3 length: 14; clone size: many; D gene: -; J gene: TRBJ2-1; CDR3 DNA: TGTGCCACCAGTGACAGCGGCACATACAATGAGCAGTTCTTC; CDR3 protein: CATSDSGTYNEQFF
V gene: TRBV27; CDR3 length: 13; clone size: few; D gene: -; J gene: TRBJ2-7; CDR3 DNA: TGTGCCAGCAGTTCCCAACAGGGCCACGAGCAGTACTTC; CDR3 protein: CASSSQQGHEQYF
V gene: TRBV4-3; CDR3 length: 17; clone size: many; D gene: -; J gene: TRBJ1-1; CDR3 DNA: TGCGCCAGCAGCCCAAGAAGGGACCGAACTTTGAACACTGAAGCTTTCTTT; CDR3 protein: CASSPRRDRTLNTEAFF
V gene: TRBV28; CDR3 length: 14; clone size: few; D gene: -; J gene: TRBJ2-1; CDR3 DNA: TGTGCCAGCGAGGGCAGGACCTCCTACAATGAGCAGTTCTTC; CDR3 protein: CASEGRTSYNEQFF
V gene: TRBV14; CDR3 length: 12; clone size: many; D gene: -; J gene: TRBJ2-5; CDR3 DNA: TGTGCCAGCAGCCAATGGGACGAGACCCAGTACTTC; CDR3 protein: CASSQWDETQYF
V gene: TRBV7-3; CDR3 length: 16; clone size: -; D gene: TRBD2; J gene: TRBJ2-7; CDR3 DNA: TGTGCCAGCAGCTCCGGGACTAGCGGGAGTAACTACGAGCAGTACTTC; CDR3 protein: CASSSGTSGSNYEQYF
V gene: TRBV5-1; CDR3 length: 19; clone size: -; D gene: TRBD1; J gene: TRBJ1-2; CDR3 DNA: TGCGCCAGCAGCGAGAGGACAGGGGCCACCTACAAGTCTAACTATGGCTACACCTTC; CDR3 protein: CASSERTGATYKSNYGYTF
V gene: TRBV5-1; CDR3 length: 13; clone size: many; D gene: -; J gene: TRBJ1-1; CDR3 DNA: TGCGCCAGCAGCTCCGAACGAGACACTGAAGCTTTCTTT; CDR3 protein: CASSSERDTEAFF
V gene: TRBV9; CDR3 length: 15; clone size: few; D gene: TRBD1; J gene: TRBJ2-7; CDR3 DNA: TGTGCCAGCAGCCGGCGACAGGGAACCTCCTACGAGCAGTACTTC; CDR3 protein: CASSRRQGTSYEQYF
V gene: TRBV30; CDR3 length: 15; clone size: -; D gene: -; J gene: TRBJ2-1; CDR3 DNA: TGTGCCTGGAGTGTAGGACGGGGGTACTACAATGAGCAGTTCTTC; CDR3 protein: CAWSVGRGYYNEQFF
V gene: TRBV6-2/TRBV6-3; CDR3 length: 14; clone size: -; D gene: -; J gene: TRBJ2-7; CDR3 DNA: TGTGCCAGCAGTCCGACCGGACAGTTGTACGAGCGGTACTTC; CDR3 protein: CASSPTGQLYERYF
V gene: TRBV30; CDR3 length: 13; clone size: many; D gene: -; J gene: TRBJ1-5; CDR3 DNA: TGTGCCTGGACTCCAGGGGGCAATCAGCCCCAGCATTTT; CDR3 protein: CAWTPGGNQPQHF
V gene: TRBV7-9; CDR3 length: 17; clone size: -; D gene: -; J gene: TRBJ2-5; CDR3 DNA: TGTGCCAGCAGCTTAGACTCTGCGGGCCCCTCCACTGAGACCCAGTACTTC; CDR3 protein: CASSLDSAGPSTETQYF
V gene: TRBV7-9; CDR3 length: 13; clone size: -; D gene: -; J gene: TRBJ2-7; CDR3 DNA: TGTGCCAGCAGCTCACCCGTTTACGGCGAGCAGTACTTC; CDR3 protein: CASSSPVYGEQYF
V gene: TRBV27; CDR3 length: 15; clone size: many; D gene: -; J gene: TRBJ2-5; CDR3 DNA: TGTGCCAGCAGTTGGTCAGGGGACGAGCAAGAGACCCAGTACTTC; CDR3 protein: CASSWSGDEQETQYF
V gene: TRBV9; CDR3 length: 16; clone size: -; D gene: -; J gene: TRBJ2-5; CDR3 DNA: TGTGCCAGCAGCGTAGAATATGAGAGGGGCCAAGAGCCCCAGTACTTC; CDR3 protein: CASSVEYERGQEPQYF
V gene: TRBV12-3/TRBV12-4; CDR3 length: 14; clone size: few; D gene: -; J gene: TRBJ2-7; CDR3 DNA: TGTGCCAGCAGTTTGACGGACGGGTTGGACGAGCAGTACTTC; CDR3 protein: CASSLTDGLDEQYF
V gene: TRBV10-2; CDR3 length: 18; clone size: few; D gene: TRBD1; J gene: TRBJ1-3; CDR3 DNA: TGCGCCAGCAGTGCCCTCATGGCCGGGACAGGTTCTGGAAACACCATATATTTT; CDR3 protein: CASSALMAGTGSGNTIYF
V gene: TRBV20-1; CDR3 length: 13; clone size: -; D gene: -; J gene: TRBJ2-7; CDR3 DNA: TGCAGTGCTAGAGCGCCTCTCCCCTACGAGCAGTACTTC; CDR3 protein: CSARAPLPYEQYF
V gene: TRBV14; CDR3 length: 15; clone size: -; D gene: -; J gene: TRBJ2-2; CDR3 DNA: TGTGCCAGCAGCCAGTCCGGACTTAGGACCGGGGAGCTGTTTTTT; CDR3 protein: CASSQSGLRTGELFF
V gene: TRBV5-4; CDR3 length: 12; clone size: many; D gene: -; J gene: TRBJ1-1; CDR3 DNA: TGTGCCAGCTGGAGAGACGGCACTGAAGCTTTCTTT; CDR3 protein: CASWRDGTEAFF
V gene: TRBV7-2; CDR3 length: 13; clone size: many; D gene: -; J gene: TRBJ2-7; CDR3 DNA: TGTGCCAGCAGCTTAGAATACTACTACGAGCAGTACTTC; CDR3 protein: CASSLEYYYEQYF
V gene: TRBV13; CDR3 length: 17; clone size: few; D gene: -; J gene: TRBJ1-6; CDR3 DNA: TGTGCCAGCAGCTCCGCCGTCCGGAGCTCCTATAATTCACCCCTCCACTTT; CDR3 protein: CASSSAVRSSYNSPLHF
V gene: TRBV4-1; CDR3 length: 14; clone size: many; D gene: -; J gene: TRBJ1-1; CDR3 DNA: TGCGCCAGCAGCCGGATTCGGGGGGTCGCTGAAGCTTTCTTT; CDR3 protein: CASSRIRGVAEAFF
V gene: TRBV6-5; CDR3 length: 15; clone size: many; D gene: TRBD2; J gene: TRBJ2-3; CDR3 DNA: TGTGCCAGCAGTTACGGCGGGAGGTCCACAGATACGCAGTATTTT; CDR3 protein: CASSYGGRSTDTQYF
V gene: TRBV11-2; CDR3 length: 16; clone size: -; D gene: -; J gene: TRBJ1-2; CDR3 DNA: TGTGCCAGCAGCCTCTTAACTGCGGATCCTCACTATGGCTACACCTTC; CDR3 protein: CASSLLTADPHYGYTF
V gene: TRBV20-1; CDR3 length: 14; clone size: -; D gene: TRBD1; J gene: TRBJ2-5; CDR3 DNA: TGCAGTGCTAGAGATACACGACAGGGTAGGACCCAGTACTTC; CDR3 protein: CSARDTRQGRTQYF
V gene: TRBV7-9; CDR3 length: 14; clone size: few; D gene: TRBD1; J gene: TRBJ1-4; CDR3 DNA: TGTGCCAGCAGCTTCACACAGGGGGGTGAAAAACTGTTTTTT; CDR3 protein: CASSFTQGGEKLFF
V gene: TRBV6-2/TRBV6-3; CDR3 length: 14; clone size: many; D gene: -; J gene: TRBJ2-5; CDR3 DNA: TGTGCCAGCAGTTACTCGCTAGCCAAAGAGACCCAGTACTTC; CDR3 protein: CASSYSLAKETQYF
V gene: TRBV27; CDR3 length: 14; clone size: many; D gene: TRBD1; J gene: TRBJ2-7; CDR3 DNA: TGTGCCAGCACCGACCACTACAGGGGGTACGAGCAGTACTTC; CDR3 protein: CASTDHYRGYEQYF
V gene: TRBV7-9; CDR3 length: 14; clone size: -; D gene: -; J gene: TRBJ2-7; CDR3 DNA: TGTGCCAGCAGCTTAGGGCCCCTCTCTGACGAGCAGTACTTC; CDR3 protein: CASSLGPLSDEQYF
V gene: TRBV28; CDR3 length: 14; clone size: many; D gene: TRBD1; J gene: TRBJ1-5; CDR3 DNA: TGTGCCAGCAGTTTATTAGGGGGCTTGCAGCCCCAGCATTTT; CDR3 protein: CASSLLGGLQPQHF
V gene: TRBV25-1; CDR3 length: 16; clone size: -; D gene: TRBD1; J gene: TRBJ2-5; CDR3 DNA: TGTGCCAGCAGTCTCATACCGGGACAGGGCACAGAGACCCAGTACTTC; CDR3 protein: CASSLIPGQGTETQYF
V gene: TRBV23-1; CDR3 length: 15; clone size: many; D gene: -; J gene: TRBJ1-5; CDR3 DNA: TGCGCCAGCAGTCGTCTGGGATTTAGCAATCAGCCCCAGCATTTT; CDR3 protein: CASSRLGFSNQPQHF
V gene: TRBV7-9; CDR3 length: 18; clone size: many; D gene: TRBD2; J gene: TRBJ2-3; CDR3 DNA: TGTGCCAGCAGCTCTTCCTTAGCGGGAGCCCTCGGCACAGATACGCAGTATTTT; CDR3 protein: CASSSSLAGALGTDTQYF
V gene: TRBV4-1; CDR3 length: 16; clone size: few; D gene: -; J gene: TRBJ1-2; CDR3 DNA: TGCGCCAGCAGCCAAGATTTGGTTTTAGCTAACTATGGCTACACCTTC; CDR3 protein: CASSQDLVLANYGYTF
V gene: TRBV19; CDR3 length: 17; clone size: few; D gene: TRBD1; J gene: TRBJ1-5; CDR3 DNA: TGTGCCAGTAGTAGCGGACAGGGGGGAATAGGCAATCAGCCCCAGCATTTT; CDR3 protein: CASSSGQGGIGNQPQHF
V gene: TRBV5-4; CDR3 length: 11; clone size: many; D gene: -; J gene: TRBJ2-5; CDR3 DNA: TGTGCCAGCAGCTTTCTGGAGACCCAGTACTTC; CDR3 protein: CASSFLETQYF
V gene: TRBV4-3; CDR3 length: 15; clone size: many; D gene: -; J gene: TRBJ1-2; CDR3 DNA: TGCGCCAGCAGCCAAACAGGTTTCATAAACTATGGCTACACCTTC; CDR3 protein: CASSQTGFINYGYTF
V gene: TRBV27; CDR3 length: 11; clone size: -; D gene: TRBD1; J gene: TRBJ2-7; CDR3 DNA: TGTGCCGGCGGTTTAGGGGGCGAGCAGTGCTTC; CDR3 protein: CAGGLGGEQCF
V gene: TRBV27; CDR3 length: 18; clone size: few; D gene: TRBD2; J gene: TRBJ2-1; CDR3 DNA: TGTGCCAGCAGTTTATTGGTCCCTAGCGGGGTGACCTACAATGAGCAGTTCTTC; CDR3 protein: CASSLLVPSGVTYNEQFF
V gene: TRBV2; CDR3 length: 16; clone size: -; D gene: -; J gene: TRBJ2-1; CDR3 DNA: TGTGCCAGCAGTGATACCCAGGGGGGTTCCTACAATGAGCAGTTCTTC; CDR3 protein: CASSDTQGGSYNEQFF
V gene: TRBV10-2; CDR3 length: 13; clone size: many; D gene: -; J gene: TRBJ2-5; CDR3 DNA: TGCGCCACCGAGGCGGGGACCCAAGAGACCCAGTACTTC; CDR3 protein: CATEAGTQETQYF
V gene: TRBV12-3/TRBV12-4; CDR3 length: 16; clone size: few; D gene: TRBD1; J gene: TRBJ2-2; CDR3 DNA: TGTGCCAGCAGTCCGTGGGACAGGGTAAACACCGGGGAGCTGTTTTTT; CDR3 protein: CASSPWDRVNTGELFF
V gene: TRBV5-6; CDR3 length: 13; clone size: many; D gene: -; J gene: TRBJ2-7; CDR3 DNA: TGTGCCAGCAGCTTGAGTGGACCTGAAGAGCAGTACTTC; CDR3 protein: CASSLSGPEEQYF
V gene: TRBV7-6; CDR3 length: 16; clone size: many; D gene: -; J gene: TRBJ1-4; CDR3 DNA: TGTGCCAGCAGCCCGACCCTGGCCGGGACCCCCGAAAAACTGTTTTTT; CDR3 protein: CASSPTLAGTPEKLFF
V gene: TRBV27; CDR3 length: 16; clone size: -; D gene: -; J gene: TRBJ2-7; CDR3 DNA: TGTGCCAGCAGTTTAATAGCAGGTCTGAGCTCCTACGAGCAGTACTTC; CDR3 protein: CASSLIAGLSSYEQYF